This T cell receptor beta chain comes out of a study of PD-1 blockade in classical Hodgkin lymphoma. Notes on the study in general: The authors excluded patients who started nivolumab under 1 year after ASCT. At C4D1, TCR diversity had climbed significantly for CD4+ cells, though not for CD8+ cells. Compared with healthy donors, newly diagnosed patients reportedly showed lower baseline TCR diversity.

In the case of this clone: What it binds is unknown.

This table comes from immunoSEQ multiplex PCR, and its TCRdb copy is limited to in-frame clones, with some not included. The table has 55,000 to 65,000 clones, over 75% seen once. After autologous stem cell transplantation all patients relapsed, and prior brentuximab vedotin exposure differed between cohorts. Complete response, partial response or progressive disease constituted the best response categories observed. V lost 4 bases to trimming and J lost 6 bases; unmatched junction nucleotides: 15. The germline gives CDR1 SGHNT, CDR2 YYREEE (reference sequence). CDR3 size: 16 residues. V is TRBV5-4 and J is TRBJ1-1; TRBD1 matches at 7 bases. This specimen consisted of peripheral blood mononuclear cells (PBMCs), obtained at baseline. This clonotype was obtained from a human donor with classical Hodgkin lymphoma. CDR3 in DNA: TGTGCCAGCAGCACCTCGGGACAGCTTAGGGTCGCTGAAGCTTTCTTT. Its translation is CASSTSGQLRVAEAFF. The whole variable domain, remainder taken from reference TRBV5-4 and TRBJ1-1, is ETGVTQSPTHLIKTRGQQVTLRCSSQSGHNTVSWYQQALGQGPQFIFQYYREEENGRGNFPPRFSGLQFPNYSSELNVNALELDDSALYLCASSTSGQLRVAEAFFGQGTRLTVV.